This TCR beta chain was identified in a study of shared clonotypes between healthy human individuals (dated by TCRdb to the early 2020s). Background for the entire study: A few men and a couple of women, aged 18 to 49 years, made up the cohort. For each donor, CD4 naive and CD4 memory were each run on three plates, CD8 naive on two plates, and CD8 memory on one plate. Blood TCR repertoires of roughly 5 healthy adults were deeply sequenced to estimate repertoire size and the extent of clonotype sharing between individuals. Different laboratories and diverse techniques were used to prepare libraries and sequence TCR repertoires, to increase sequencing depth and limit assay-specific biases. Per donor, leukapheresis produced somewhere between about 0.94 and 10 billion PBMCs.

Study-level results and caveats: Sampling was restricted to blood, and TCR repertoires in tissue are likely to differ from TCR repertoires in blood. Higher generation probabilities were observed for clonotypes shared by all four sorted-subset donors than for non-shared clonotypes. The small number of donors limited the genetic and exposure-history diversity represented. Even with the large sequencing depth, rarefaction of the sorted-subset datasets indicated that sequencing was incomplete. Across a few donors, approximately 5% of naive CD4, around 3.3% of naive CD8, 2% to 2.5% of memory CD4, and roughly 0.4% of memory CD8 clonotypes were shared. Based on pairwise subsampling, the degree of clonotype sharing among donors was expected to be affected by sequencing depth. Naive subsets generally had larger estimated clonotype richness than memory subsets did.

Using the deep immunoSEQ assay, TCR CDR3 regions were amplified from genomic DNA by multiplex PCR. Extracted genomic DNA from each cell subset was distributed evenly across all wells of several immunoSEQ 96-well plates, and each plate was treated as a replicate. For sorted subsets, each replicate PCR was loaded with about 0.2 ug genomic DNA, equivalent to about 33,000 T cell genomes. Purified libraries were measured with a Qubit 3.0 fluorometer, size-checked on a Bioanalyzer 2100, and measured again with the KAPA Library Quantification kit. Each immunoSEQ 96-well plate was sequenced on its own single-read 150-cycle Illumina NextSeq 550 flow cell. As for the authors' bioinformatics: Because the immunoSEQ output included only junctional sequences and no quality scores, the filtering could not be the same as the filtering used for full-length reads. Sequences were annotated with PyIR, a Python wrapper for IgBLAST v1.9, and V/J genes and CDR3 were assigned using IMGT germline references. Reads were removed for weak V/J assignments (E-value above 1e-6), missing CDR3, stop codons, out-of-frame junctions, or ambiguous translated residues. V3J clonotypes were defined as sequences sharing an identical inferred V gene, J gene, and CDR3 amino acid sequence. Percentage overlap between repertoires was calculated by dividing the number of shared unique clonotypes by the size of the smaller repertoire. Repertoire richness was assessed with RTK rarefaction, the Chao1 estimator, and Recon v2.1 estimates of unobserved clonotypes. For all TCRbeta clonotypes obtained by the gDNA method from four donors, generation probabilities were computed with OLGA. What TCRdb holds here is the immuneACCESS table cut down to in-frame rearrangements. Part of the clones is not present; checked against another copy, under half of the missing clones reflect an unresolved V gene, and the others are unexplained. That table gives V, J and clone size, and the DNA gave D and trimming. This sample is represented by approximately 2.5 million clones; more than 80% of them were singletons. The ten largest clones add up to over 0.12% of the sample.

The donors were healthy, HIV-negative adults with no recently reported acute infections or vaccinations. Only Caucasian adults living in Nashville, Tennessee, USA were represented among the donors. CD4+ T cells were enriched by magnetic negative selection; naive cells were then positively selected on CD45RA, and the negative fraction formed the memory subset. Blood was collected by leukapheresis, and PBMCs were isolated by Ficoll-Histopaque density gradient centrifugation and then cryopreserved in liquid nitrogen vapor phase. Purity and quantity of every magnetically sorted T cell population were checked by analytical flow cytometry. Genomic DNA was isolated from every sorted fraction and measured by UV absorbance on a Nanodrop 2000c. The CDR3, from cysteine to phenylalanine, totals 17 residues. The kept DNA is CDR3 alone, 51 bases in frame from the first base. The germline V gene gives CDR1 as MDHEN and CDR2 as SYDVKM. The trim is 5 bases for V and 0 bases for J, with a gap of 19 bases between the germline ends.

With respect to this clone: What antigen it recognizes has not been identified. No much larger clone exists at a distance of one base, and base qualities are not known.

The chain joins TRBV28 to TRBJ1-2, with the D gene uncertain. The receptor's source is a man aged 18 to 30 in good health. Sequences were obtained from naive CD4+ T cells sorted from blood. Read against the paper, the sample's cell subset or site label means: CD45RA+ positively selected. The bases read TGTGCCAGCAGTCCTTTCGGTATAAGCAGGTCTAACTATGGCTACACCTTC. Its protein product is CASSPFGISRSNYGYTF.